This T cell receptor (beta chain) was documented in a study of OX40 agonist ivuxolimab in advanced cancers. Study as a whole: Intravenous ivuxolimab at 0.01 to 10 mg/kg was given to patients every 2 weeks.

This CDR3 has 15 residues. The method was immunoSEQ multiplex PCR; TCRdb's version includes in-frame clones alone and lacks a portion of them. The table has tens of thousands of clones, 81% seen once. The clonotype comes from an adult with an advanced solid tumor such as melanoma, head and neck, liver or kidney cancer. The input for sequencing was CD4+ or CD8+ T cells sorted from blood, taken in a trial of the OX40 agonist ivuxolimab. This chain joins TRBV21-1 and TRBJ1-5; the table names TRBD1, a call not compared with the DNA. TRBV21-1 is a pseudogene segment. Written as DNA, the CDR3 is TGTGCCAGCAAATTAGGACAGGGGCTGAATCAGCCCCAGCATTTT. It translates to CASKLGQGLNQPQHF.